The following is a TCR beta chain sequence with its context. As yet, its antigen is unknown. Vbeta (60) and Jbeta (13) primers were used in the PCR. Only in-frame clones appear in the TCRdb table, and some are missing; sequencing was by immunoSEQ multiplex PCR. The sample lists about 160,000 clones, around 83% seen once, with roughly 2.2% in the top ten. The data are from a study of cytomegalovirus exposure and HLA in healthy donors. Study-wide results and caveats: For most TCR sequences rarity was the rule, although some public TCRs occurred in many donors. The classifier reportedly diagnosed cytomegalovirus status with high sensitivity and specificity. Apart from CMV serostatus, no immune exposure information was available. Overall, approximately 150 TCR beta chains were annotated as cytomegalovirus-associated.

Germline CDR1 SNHLY, CDR2 FYNNEI. V was clipped by 3 bases and J by 3 bases, with 13 bases between them. This CDR3 region has 15 residues. The TCR was taken from a man younger than 30 in good health and CMV-seropositive. The chain links TRBV2 to TRBJ2-3; possible D gene TRBD2, 6 bases. The sequenced sample was PBMCs. The CDR3 is CASSEEGGTTDTQYF. DNA for the CDR3: TGTGCCAGCAGTGAGGAGGGAGGAACTACAGATACGCAGTATTTT.